This TCR beta chain was captured by sequencing in a study of cytomegalovirus exposure and HLA in healthy donors (dated by TCRdb to the late 2010s). For context, the study as a whole: An earlier analysis of approximately 590 of the donors reported more than 250 Gb of sequence data and approximately 110 million unique TCR beta sequences from about 200 million T cells. Using immunosequencing, the study profiled T cell repertoires from some 670 subjects and related those repertoires to cytomegalovirus serostatus. To decide whether each TCR beta V gene segment behaved as functional or pseudogenic, an earlier analysis of 587 of the donors relied on high-throughput TCR beta sequencing. Across about 370 genotyped donors of the cohort, an average of 235,054 unique TCR beta nucleotide sequences per donor were sequenced, and about a sixth of those sequences were non-productive. Five DR-DQ haplotypes were treated as single units for association and clustering because of strong linkage in the cohort. Genome-wide SNP genotypes for about 65% of the 666 donors were used in a later genetic analysis, which treated that subset as a discovery cohort. The study aimed to test whether cataloging public T cell receptors could reveal signatures of past pathogen exposure. An early release that covered more than 550 HLA-typed donors contained around 330 gigabases of sequencing data and tens of millions of unique TCR sequences. A later analysis re-examined previously published TCR beta repertoires from over 500 donors and added high-resolution HLA genotyping to investigate patterns of TCR occurrence. Rather than using new phenotypic data, the later analysis identified candidate immune exposures from TCR beta sequences and from how often those sequences occurred across donors. Typing coverage varied by locus: roughly 620-630 donors for A, B, C, DRB1 and DQB1; roughly 510 for DQA1; over 600 for DPA1; 400 to 480 for DPB1. Donor age, sex, ethnicity and CMV serostatus were compiled alongside the repertoire data. HLA typing covered class I and class II loci at four-digit resolution. Of the 398 genotyped donors, around 81% fell in the genetic ancestry cluster associated with self-reported Caucasian donors. Every repertoire in the discovery cohort had been generated on one and the same sequencing platform. In addition to the first cohort of roughly 700 subjects, a separate validation cohort of 130 or so different subjects was used. To predict cytomegalovirus infection status, the study brought together high-throughput TCR immunosequencing, statistical association of individual TCRs with disease status, and machine learning.

Broader findings and caveats from the paper: The cohort was sequenced for TCR beta chains only, and without alpha or paired-chain data the features that could be detected were limited. A total of fewer than 200 TCR beta chains were listed by the study as associated with cytomegalovirus. When HLA alleles, especially DR and DQ, strongly co-occurred, attributing TCR associations to individual alleles was difficult. Most TCR sequences were seen in very few donors, while some public TCRs were found in many individuals. Because some donors lacked HLA typing at each locus, the association tests relied only on the typed subset. In a later genetic analysis, fewer N-insertions in productive TCRs were reported among donors in an Asian-associated ancestry cluster than the roughly 700-donor mean. According to a later analysis, TCR association rates differed among HLA loci, with DRB1 alleles showing the most associated TCRs and HLA-C alleles showing the fewest. Some IMGT-functional V segments, including TRBV6-2 and TRBV6-3, could not be distinguished by the 87-base-pair reads and were therefore excluded. It was suggested by the authors that the approach could potentially be generalized to other disease states and immunological phenotypes. A cluster of highly shared sequence variants was judged likely to be a technical artifact of the sequencing pipeline. A later analysis associated 15,000 to 20,000 TCR beta sequences with specific HLA alleles at a false discovery rate of 0.05. In a later analysis, most CMV-associated TCR beta chains were found to appear HLA-restricted, with HLA associations seemingly driven largely by CMV exposure. CMV serostatus was the only immune exposure information available for the cohort. The classifier was reported to diagnose cytomegalovirus status with high specificity and sensitivity in both the original and validation cohorts. In an earlier analysis of more than 500 of the donors, most TCR beta V segments appeared in productive rearrangements about 87% or about 30% of the time, broadly matching IMGT annotations. Compared with equally common non-associated chains, HLA-associated TCR beta chains in a later analysis were more clonally expanded and had lower generation probabilities. The presence/absence analyses assumed that sequencing depth was roughly uniform across donors, and that assumption may not be true. A further reported finding was that TCR beta sequences accurately predicted the HLA-A and HLA-B alleles for most subjects in the first cohort. A later analysis reported that several top co-occurrence clusters appeared linked to parvovirus B19, influenza, CMV and Epstein-Barr virus. Linkage disequilibrium might explain the correlated functional status among segregating V segments, but an unknown experimental factor could not be excluded. Because counts were too low, approximately 18 rarely observed V segments, including chromosome 9 orphons, were excluded from the earlier analysis of about 500 of the donors. An association between a missense DCLRE1C variant and V-gene and J-gene trimming of TCR beta chains was found in a later genetic analysis and replicated in an independent cohort. In vitro tests confirmed that a few of the cytomegalovirus-associated TCR beta chains recognize cytomegalovirus antigens.

The cohort comprised some 730 healthy bone marrow donors. At the time of sampling, every cohort member was nominally healthy, though immune exposures that went unrecorded were likely present. The donor was CMV seronegative and was included in the group of about 350 seronegative cohort members. Every donor gave a peripheral blood sample, and the peripheral blood mononuclear cells from that sample were used for TCR beta sequencing. Genomic DNA was extracted from the blood cell samples with the Qiagen DNeasy Blood Extraction Kit. To prepare the library, the immunoSEQ multiplex PCR assay was applied. A mixture of 60 forward primers for TCR Vbeta segments and 13 reverse primers for TCR Jbeta segments was used in the multiplex PCR. The CDR3 region of rearranged TCR beta genes was amplified from genomic DNA with a multiplex PCR assay. On the Illumina HiSeq System, the amplified TCR beta libraries were sequenced as 87-base-pair reads. On the study's bioinformatics: A later analysis counted tens of millions of unique TCR beta chains across the 666 repertoires, and around 12 million of these chains were shared by at least two donors. Raw reads were error-corrected and collapsed into unique sequences with a nearest-neighbor algorithm that merged closely related sequences to remove PCR and sequencing errors. Alignment of CDR3 sequences to IMGT reference sequences was used to assign V, D and J gene segments. For a sequence to be retained, at least a six-nucleotide match to both a V gene segment and a J gene segment was required. Rearrangements were called productive when the CDR3 lacked stop codons and stayed in frame with V and J; all others were non-productive. CDR3 was defined by IMGT convention, running from the second conserved V-encoded cysteine to the conserved J-encoded phenylalanine. The earlier analysis of about 610 of the donors excluded any sequence lacking an unambiguous match to a single V gene segment. An earlier analysis of 450 to 650 of the donors called V segments functional above 56.7% productive rearrangements and segregating when the between-donor standard deviation exceeded 5%. A statistical classification framework was developed to diagnose cytomegalovirus status using the catalog of TCR beta chain sequences. V and J gene assignment, in a later analysis, came from comparing TCR nucleotide sequences with IMGT/GENE-DB human TR gene sequences. The TCRdist pipeline was used in a later analysis to assign CDR3 sequences and most-parsimonious VDJ recombination scenarios. In a later analysis, each TCR beta chain was defined by its CDR3 amino acid sequence together with its V-gene family, and reads lacking a unique V-gene family were excluded. In a later analysis, 450 to 600 highly shared, low-generation-probability nucleotide sequences were removed to address suspected cross-contamination and a sequencing artifact. For each public chain, a later analysis derived a clonal expansion index from normalized ranks of inferred template counts within each repertoire. Generation probabilities in a later analysis came from a VDJ recombination model fitted to out-of-frame rearrangements, and those results were checked against IGoR. Hypergeometric tests were used in a later analysis to score TCR-TCR, TCR-HLA and TCR-CMV co-occurrence, with a repertoire-size bias correction applied to the TCR pairs. To estimate false discovery rates, a later analysis permuted the HLA or CMV assignments 20 times. In a later analysis, co-occurring TCRs were grouped using DBSCAN, with TCRdist sequence similarity added in when clustering inside HLA-allele-positive subsets. Repertoires with fewer than 30,000 or more than 120,000 public chains were left out of co-occurrence clustering, as were a handful of repertoires with anomalous nucleotide sharing. The table was pulled from immuneACCESS by TCRdb, which kept in-frame rearrangements only. Such tables lose some clones; where checked, under half of the loss comes from unresolved V genes, and the rest has no known cause. Clone size and V and J calls were adopted from that table, with D and trimming inferred from the DNA. Within this sample are fewer than 140,000 clones, with about 70% of them counted one time only. The top ten constitute roughly 2.8% of the sample.

On this clone: Its target antigen remains unknown. Within one base of it there is no much larger clone, and no base qualities were kept.

Trimming removed 7 bases from V and 3 bases from J; the gene matches leave 4 bases unexplained. Taken from cysteine to phenylalanine, the CDR3 has 14 residues. Of the read, only the CDR3 DNA is kept; its 42 bases are in frame from base 1. The CDR1 and CDR2 encoded by the germline V gene (reference sequence) are LNHDA and SQIVND. Here the chain combines TRBV19 and TRBJ2-1; 9 central nucleotides agree with TRBD2. The source material was PBMCs. The receptor's source is a female donor in good health and CMV-seronegative. The DNA is TGTGCCAGTAACCTAGCGGGACACTACAATGAGCAGTTCTTC. It is translated as CASNLAGHYNEQFF.